Included here is one T cell receptor (beta chain) sequence, with context. As yet, its antigen is unknown. The length of the CDR3 is 16 residues. With 1 base clipped from V and 6 bases from J, the junction kept 8 bases outside the gene matches. Germline V gene data show CDR1 as MNHNY and CDR2 as SVGAGI (reference sequence). Noted time point: week 23, last vaccination. All doses held 300 ug of mutant IDH1 20-mer peptide, with topical imiquimod. This specimen comes from a study of a mutant IDH1 vaccine in newly diagnosed glioma. Regarding the study as a whole: Most patients, approximately 93%, showed vaccine-induced immune responses.

Using immunoSEQ multiplex PCR, the repertoire was profiled, and TCRdb retains in-frame clones only, with some absent. The sample lists around 78,000 clones, about 82% seen once, with 2.2% in the top ten. Sequencing was performed on PBMCs, taken from a glioma patient whose treatment included an IDH1 peptide vaccine. V and J are TRBV6-6 and TRBJ2-1, with TRBD2 matching over 8 bases. The TCR sequence derives from a man younger than 45 with glioma. Some clones in this sample may be carry-over from other donors' samples. The CDR3 bases are TGTGCCAGCAGTTACTATGAATCGGGAGGGGGCAATGAGCAGTTCTTC. Translating it yields CASSYYESGGGNEQFF.